The 12 T cell receptor beta chains below all came from one sample that was sequenced in a study of shared clonotypes between healthy human individuals. Only CD45RO-negative cells positively selected for CCR7 counted as naive CD8 cells, so terminally differentiated effector memory CD45RA+ cells were excluded. Repertoires were generated with immunoSEQ multiplex PCR, while TCRdb's copy carries only in-frame clones and drops some. The sample includes about 700,000 clones, under 95% of them seen just once. Sequencing was done on a sample of naive CD8+ T cells sorted from blood. The receptors here all came from a man under 40 in good health.

V usage is TRBV14 and J usage is TRBJ1-4, with D possibly being TRBD1 (5 bases). Trimming took off 2 bases at V and 8 bases at J, with 9 bases between the two ends. The CDR3 is 13 residues long. Germline V CDR1 and CDR2: SGHDN, FVKESK. The CDR3 sequence is CASSQLRTEKLFF. In DNA form, the CDR3 reads TGTGCCAGCAGCCAACTCCGGACAGAAAAACTGTTTTTT.

V gene TRBV25-1 combines with J gene TRBJ2-3; D unresolved. The CDR3 extends over 11 amino acids. Germline V CDR1 and CDR2: MGHDK, SYGVNS. The V end lost 6 bases, the J end lost 3 bases, and 4 bases lay between the germline ends. CDR3 coding DNA: TGTGCCAGCAGCAATACAGATACGCAGTATTTT. This codes for CASSNTDTQYF.

The chain joins TRBV5-6 to TRBJ2-1; D is perhaps TRBD2 (5 bases). This CDR3 has 14 amino acids. CDR1 SGHDT and CDR2 YYEEEE come from the germline V gene. Trimming stripped 3 bases from V and 10 bases from J, with 17 bases between. CDR3 bases: TGTGCCAGCAGCTCAGGAATAGCGAGTACAGAGCAGTTCTTC. Its protein is CASSSGIASTEQFF. Looking up the rest from reference TRBV5-6 and TRBJ2-1 gives the full variable domain: DAGVTQSPTHLIKTRGQQVTLRCSPKSGHDTVSWYQQALGQGPQFIFQYYEEEERQRGNFPDRFSGHQFPNYSSELNVNALLLGDSALYLCASSSGIASTEQFFGPGTRLTVL.

The rearrangement joins TRBV12-2 to TRBJ2-7; the table calls TRBD1, which could not be checked here. TRBV12-2 is flagged as a pseudogene. This CDR3 comprises 15 residues. CDR3 residues: CASRPAQPYSYEQYF. CDR3 nucleotide sequence: TGTGCAAGTCGCCCCGCACAGCCCTACTCCTACGAGCAGTACTTC.

The chain has TRBV15 and TRBJ2-1; D is ambiguous. The V end was cut by 8 bases, the J end by 0 bases, with 11 bases between. Germline V gene lookup returns CDR1 LNHNV and CDR2 YYDKDF (reference sequence). The CDR3 runs to 14 residues. DNA for the CDR3: TGTGCCACCGGAGCCCCAGGCTCCTACAATGAGCAGTTCTTC. As protein: CATGAPGSYNEQFF. The full variable domain, rest sourced from reference TRBV15 and TRBJ2-1, is DAMVIQNPRYQVTQFGKPVTLSCSQTLNHNVMYWYQQKSSQAPKLLFHYYDKDFNNEADTPDNFQSRRPNTSFCFLDIRSPGLGDTAMYLCATGAPGSYNEQFFGPGTRLTVL.

The V and J genes are TRBV28 and TRBJ2-2; the match to TRBD2 covers 12 bases. CDR1 is MDHEN, CDR2 SYDVKM, per germline. CDR3 length equals 20 residues. V trimming: 3 bases; J trimming: 1 base; junction bases outside the gene matches: 12. The CDR3 region is CASSLGPRLAGAGNTGELFF. The CDR3 nucleotides read TGTGCCAGCAGTTTGGGCCCCCGACTAGCGGGAGCGGGGAACACCGGGGAGCTGTTTTTT.

This clone is a singleton in its sample. A much larger clone differs by one base, so this may be a read error. The same CDR3 is also encoded by other DNA sequences in this sample. V and J are TRBV11-2 and TRBJ2-7; D possibly matches TRBD1 or TRBD2 (5 bases each). The V end lost 3 bases, the J end lost 2 bases, and 11 bases lay between the germline ends. There are 14 residues in the CDR3. Looked up from germline, CDR1 is SGHAT and CDR2 is FQNNGV. In DNA form, the CDR3 reads TGTGCCAGCAGCTTGGCCGGGACCCCCTACGAGCAGTACTTC. This encodes CASSLAGTPYEQYF. The whole variable domain, remainder taken from reference TRBV11-2 and TRBJ2-7, is EAGVAQSPRYKIIEKRQSVAFWCNPISGHATLYWYQQILGQGPKLLIQFQNNGVVDDSQLPKDRFSAERLKGVDSTLKIQPAKLEDSAVYLCASSLAGTPYEQYFGPGTRLTVT.

This rearrangement joins TRBV5-1 to TRBJ2-5, with D unresolved. Between the trimmed V and J ends, which lost 0 bases and 2 bases, there was a span of 11 bases. Germline assignment: CDR1 SGHRS and CDR2 YFSETQ. The CDR3 spans 15 residues. CDR3 sequence (DNA): TGCGCCAGCAGCTTGGTGTCAGCGTCGCAAGAGACCCAGTACTTC. Residues: CASSLVSASQETQYF.

This chain connects TRBV15 to TRBJ1-1, with 7 bases fitting TRBD1. The J segment lost 8 bases and the V segment lost 4 bases, leaving 10 bases of the junction unmatched. The CDR3 sequence is 14 residues long. Looked up from germline, CDR1 is LNHNV and CDR2 is YYDKDF (reference sequence). The CDR3 loop reads CATSTVGTAQEAFF. DNA for the CDR3: TGTGCCACCAGCACTGTGGGGACAGCCCAAGAAGCTTTCTTT.

The chain uses TRBV5-4 and TRBJ2-1, with D tentatively TRBD1 (5 bases). This CDR3 comprises 15 residues. V lost 4 bases to trimming and J lost 0 bases, with 11 bases between them. In germline, CDR1 is SGHNT, CDR2 YYREEE (reference sequence). This CDR3 is CASSGQYNSYNEQFF. Written as DNA, the CDR3 is TGTGCCAGCAGCGGACAATATAACTCCTACAATGAGCAGTTCTTC.

The chain joins TRBV13 to TRBJ2-4; perhaps TRBD2 as D (6 bases). In germline, CDR1 is PRHDT, CDR2 FYEKMQ (reference sequence). The CDR3 length is 14 residues. Deletions cut 0 bases from V and 8 bases from J, with 11 bases between. CDR3 residues: CASSLGVGGDIQYF. DNA of the CDR3: TGTGCCAGCAGCTTAGGAGTTGGAGGGGACATTCAGTACTTC.

The chain recombines TRBV13 with TRBJ2-5; TRBD2 matches 11 bases. Germline V gene data show CDR1 as PRHDT and CDR2 as FYEKMQ (reference sequence). Unmatched junction bases numbered 9, after V lost 2 bases and J lost 4 bases. There are 17 residues in the CDR3. CDR3 loop: CASSLLAGGMSGETQYF. CDR3 sequence (DNA): TGTGCCAGCAGCTTACTAGCGGGAGGTATGTCGGGAGAGACCCAGTACTTC. Using reference TRBV13 and TRBJ2-5 for the parts outside the CDR3, the full variable domain is AAGVIQSPRHLIKEKRETATLKCYPIPRHDTVYWYQQGPGQDPQFLISFYEKMQSDKGSIPDRFSAQQFSDYHSELNMSSLELGDSALYFCASSLLAGGMSGETQYFGPGTRLLVL.